One T cell receptor (beta chain) is described in this entry. This clone was seen only once. The specificity of this receptor is unknown. No much larger clone is present one base from it, and per-base qualities are unavailable. The sample comes from a study of blood T cell repertoires in COVID-19 (dated by TCRdb to the early 2020s). With regard to the full study: Collaborator samples came from the United States, Italy and Spain and covered acute and convalescent phases of COVID-19. The prospective study material was composed of cDNA or gDNA derived from T cells, B-cell-depleted T cells, or PBMCs. The dataset comprised deeply sampled blood TCRbeta repertoires from subjects exposed to, actively infected with, or recovered from COVID-19. The repertoires were made available in a free public database intended to serve as a resource for research on the immune response to SARS-CoV-2. Samples were obtained from the ongoing ImmuneRACE study (first 160 participants) and from approximately 1,200 subjects provided by 6 global collaborators. A de-identified subject ID, COVID-19 status, age in years and sex were almost always included in the sample metadata. Where available, HLA class I and class II types were taken from metadata supplied by the sample provider and were not determined by assay-based typing. Paper-wide results and their limitations: Clinical and demographic metadata were provided uncurated, with the amount varying by source and participant.

The immunoSEQ Assay, a bias-controlled multiplex PCR, was used to amplify TCRbeta CDR3 regions from genomic DNA. Regarding the original processing steps: The number of nucleated cells in each sample was estimated by amplification of reference gene primers within the assay. To quantify the absolute abundance of each unique TCRbeta CDR3 rearrangement, sequence reads were collapsed and filtered. For each sample, productive Simpson clonality was calculated as the square root of Simpson's diversity index across productive rearrangements. The table comes from immuneACCESS by way of TCRdb, which keeps in-frame sequences with V and J called. Part of the clones is missing from these tables; in studies checked, under half for an unresolved V gene and the rest for unknown reasons. That table furnishes V, J and clone size, whereas the DNA furnished D and trimming. A total of 300,000 to 450,000 clones appear in this sample, 85% of them only once. Of the sample, around 3.4% falls within the top ten clones.

From the cysteine through the phenylalanine, the CDR3 covers 16 amino acids. The only DNA kept is the CDR3, 48 bases in frame from the first base. CDR1 and CDR2, looked up from the germline V gene, are MNHEY and SVGAGI. Between the V and J ends, shortened by 0 bases and 4 bases respectively, the junction contains 10 bases. Whole blood was collected in K2EDTA tubes by collaborating institutions according to the institutions' own protocols. For TCRbeta analysis, collaborators shipped samples as frozen whole blood, isolated PBMCs, or DNA extracted from either of those sample types. Source material: peripheral blood. The TCR comes from a woman under 30 with acute or convalescent COVID-19. Here the chain combines TRBV6-5 and TRBJ1-6, with an unclear D gene assignment. The CDR3 in this case is CASSYSIPGYNSPLHF. The bases read TGTGCCAGCAGTTACTCGATTCCCGGGTATAATTCACCCCTCCACTTT.